A single sample gave rise to the 32 T cell receptor beta chains below, sequenced in a study of Ad26.COV2.S vaccination and SARS-CoV-2 variants. The assay was immunoSEQ multiplex PCR, and TCRdb's table has in-frame clones only and misses some. Counted here are more than 300,000 clones, about 85% occurring once; the ten biggest clones make up 6.4%. The treatment denotes: roughly 18 received Ad26.COV2.S at low or high dose, single or two shots; roughly five received placebo; per-sample allocation not given. The samples date from day 63 after the first vaccine or placebo injection. Sequenced material: peripheral blood, taken in a trial of Ad26.COV2.S vaccine versus placebo. Receptors originate from a person between 18 and 65 years old who received the Ad26.COV2.S COVID-19 vaccine or a placebo.

V usage is TRBV6-1 and J usage is TRBJ1-4; D not certain. V was trimmed by 1 base and J by 2 bases, leaving 8 bases between them. Per germline, CDR1 MNHNS and CDR2 SASEGT. The CDR3 is 15 residues long. The CDR3 reads CASSEVRSTNEKLFF. The CDR3 DNA follows: TGTGCCAGCAGTGAAGTTCGGTCTACTAATGAAAAACTGTTTTTT.

The V gene is TRBV24-1, the J gene TRBJ2-7; TRBD2 agrees at 8 bases. Per germline, CDR1 KGHDR and CDR2 SFDVKD. The CDR3 contains 12 residues. With 5 bases clipped from V and 6 bases from J, the junction kept 2 bases outside the gene matches. CDR3 bases: TGTGCCACCAGTGCCGGGGGGGGCGAGCAGTACTTC. Translating gives CATSAGGGEQYF.

The V gene is TRBV7-6, the J gene TRBJ2-7, with unresolved D. CDR3 length: 15 residues. V lost 2 bases, J lost 2 bases, and 13 bases lay in between. CDR1 and CDR2 (germline): SGHVS, FNYEAQ. CDR3 region: CASSLIGAPTYEQYF. DNA of the CDR3: TGTGCCAGCAGCTTAATTGGAGCCCCAACCTACGAGCAGTACTTC.

The chain couples TRBV28 to TRBJ1-1, with D uncertain. CDR1 is MDHEN and CDR2 is SYDVKM in the germline V gene. This CDR3 has 12 residues. Trimming shortened V by 7 bases and J by 0 bases, and 6 bases separated the two germline ends. The CDR3 region is CASKPVNTEAFF. CDR3 nucleotides: TGTGCCAGCAAGCCCGTGAACACTGAAGCTTTCTTT.

The chain employs TRBV27 and TRBJ1-2; weak D call: TRBD1 (5 bases). The CDR3 loop spans 13 amino acids. V lost 5 bases and J lost 4, with 11 bases in between. Germline CDR1 MNHEY, CDR2 SMNVEV (reference sequence). The CDR3 here is CASSKGLIYGYTF. In nucleotides, the CDR3 is TGTGCCAGCAGTAAGGGGCTGATCTATGGCTACACCTTC.

The chain has TRBV27 and TRBJ2-1, with TRBD2 matching 8 bases. The germline gives CDR1 MNHEY, CDR2 SMNVEV (reference sequence). There are 15 residues in the CDR3. V dropped 2 bases and J dropped 7; count of bases not matched to a gene: 7. This CDR3 reads CASSLLAGLGNEQFF. In nucleotides, the CDR3 is TGTGCCAGCAGTTTACTAGCGGGTTTAGGTAATGAGCAGTTCTTC.

This clone has a single count. A read error may account for a junction end that differs from germline. The CDR3 DNA is TGTGCCAGCAGTTGGACAGGGAACAATGAAGCTTTCTTT. Its protein product is CASSWTGNNEAFF. The chain carries TRBV27 and TRBJ1-1; 8 bases line up with TRBD1. In germline, CDR1 is MNHEY, CDR2 SMNVEV (reference sequence). The CDR3 spans 13 residues.

This clone was detected only once. For the CDR3, the DNA is TGCGCCAGCAGCCCGGGACAGTTAGATCAGCCCCAGCATTTT. Encoded protein: CASSPGQLDQPQHF. V gene TRBV5-1 combines with J gene TRBJ1-5; 7 bases map to TRBD1. CDR1 is SGHRS, CDR2 YFSETQ, per germline. The CDR3 has 14 residues. J gave up 5 bases and V 4 bases, and 6 bases lay outside the gene matches.

The rearrangement links TRBV7-3 to TRBJ1-1, with a weak D call TRBD1 (6 bases). CDR3 length: 15 residues. Germline V CDR1 and CDR2: SGHTA, FQGTGA. Trimming left V 2 bases short and J 3 bases short, with 13 bases between. CDR3 nucleotide sequence: TGTGCCAGCAGCTTATGGGCAGGGGCAGACACTGAAGCTTTCTTT. This translates into CASSLWAGADTEAFF.

The gene calls are TRBV7-2 and TRBJ2-2, with 9 nucleotides matching TRBD1. The CDR3 sequence is 14 residues long. V gave up 5 bases and J gave up 6 bases; unmatched junction bases: 4. From germline, CDR1 is SGHTA and CDR2 FQGNSA. The CDR3 protein is CASSRQGVPGELFF. DNA for the CDR3: TGTGCCAGCAGCAGACAGGGGGTGCCCGGGGAGCTGTTTTTT.

This clone was observed a single time. This chain uses TRBV2 with TRBJ2-1; TRBD1 agrees at 9 bases. The CDR3 spans 16 residues. With V trimmed by 4 bases and J by 7 bases, 11 bases remained unmatched. Germline CDR1 SNHLY, CDR2 FYNNEI. CDR3 loop: CASSALWGQGKNEQFF. In DNA form, the CDR3 reads TGTGCCAGCAGTGCCCTTTGGGGACAGGGAAAGAATGAGCAGTTCTTC.

The V call is TRBV7-2, the J call TRBJ1-1; 12 bases align to TRBD1. The V gene's germline CDR1 is SGHTA and CDR2 FQGNSA. V shed 1 base and J 9 bases; nucleotides not matched to a gene: 12. The CDR3 has 17 residues. This chain's CDR3 is CASSLESWGQGAGKAFF. The CDR3 DNA reads TGTGCCAGCAGCTTAGAATCGTGGGGACAGGGGGCGGGAAAAGCTTTCTTT.

V and J are TRBV6-5 and TRBJ2-5, with D uncertain. CDR3 length equals 12 residues. Germline CDR1 is MNHEY and CDR2 is SVGAGI. The V gene lost 6 bases and the J gene lost 5 bases, with 10 bases spanning the gap. The CDR3 DNA reads as TGTGCCAGCAGCTCACGCCGGGAGACCCAGTACTTC. It codes for CASSSRRETQYF.

This clone was found once. This chain uses TRBV24-1 with TRBJ2-5, with TRBD1 matching over 9 bases. J was trimmed by 4 bases and V by 9 bases; bases with no gene match: 11. Germline CDR1 reads KGHDR; CDR2 reads SFDVKD. The CDR3 has 15 amino acids. DNA of the CDR3: TGTGCCACCGCAGCCGGGACAGGGCAGCCAGAGACCCAGTACTTC. Protein: CATAAGTGQPETQYF.

The V call is TRBV7-9, the J call TRBJ2-1; D gene unclear. CDR3 length equals 14 residues. Deletions cut 4 bases from V and 6 bases from J, with 13 bases between. Germline values: CDR1 SEHNR, CDR2 FQNEAQ (reference sequence). The CDR3 is CASSSPGRPNEQFF. The CDR3 DNA reads TGTGCCAGCAGCTCACCCGGGCGCCCCAATGAGCAGTTCTTC.

This clone was recorded only once. The rearrangement joins TRBV3-1 (or the pseudogene TRBV3-2) to TRBJ2-1; 10 bases map to TRBD2. There are 14 residues in the CDR3. Per germline, CDR1 LGHDT and CDR2 YNNKEL (reference sequence). Trimming cost V 5 bases and J 7 bases; bases outside gene matches: 5. CDR3 protein: CASSTSGNVNEQFF. As DNA, the CDR3 is TGTGCCAGCAGCACTAGCGGGAATGTGAATGAGCAGTTCTTC.

The chain has TRBV28 and TRBJ2-1; perhaps D is TRBD1 or TRBD2 (5 bases each). Trimming stripped 6 bases from V and 0 bases from J, with 27 bases between. The CDR3 runs 20 residues. Germline-derived CDR1 and CDR2 are MDHEN and SYDVKM. CDR3: CASRSLGGAAVGGSYNEQFF. CDR3 bases: TGTGCCAGCAGATCGCTAGGTGGGGCGGCGGTTGGGGGCTCCTACAATGAGCAGTTCTTC.

V is TRBV6-5 and J is TRBJ1-1; D is perhaps TRBD1 (5 bases). Trimming left V 5 bases short and J 1 base short, with 14 bases between. The germline gives CDR1 MNHEY, CDR2 SVGAGI. This CDR3 contains 15 residues. The DNA of the CDR3 is TGTGCCAGCAGTAGCCCAGGGACTTCGAACACTGAAGCTTTCTTT. Its translation is CASSSPGTSNTEAFF.

The table lists this clone with a count of one. The chain is built from TRBV25-1 and TRBJ1-6, with D uncertain. Trimming removed 4 bases at V and 9 bases at J, with 16 bases between. The germline CDR1 and CDR2 sequences are MGHDK and SYGVNS. The CDR3 is 15 residues long. For the CDR3, the DNA is TGTGCCAGCAGTGGTGGAGGTTACGGAAGTTCACCCCTCCACTTT. This encodes CASSGGGYGSSPLHF.

The chain carries TRBV3-1 (or the pseudogene TRBV3-2) and TRBJ1-5, with 8 positions matching TRBD1. Germline assignment: CDR1 LGHDT and CDR2 YNNKEL (reference sequence). The CDR3 covers 14 residues. V lost 5 bases, J lost 6 bases, and 6 bases stayed unmatched. The CDR3 DNA is TGTGCCAGCAGCTCTCAGGGGGCAGGTCAGCCCCAGCATTTT. The encoded protein is CASSSQGAGQPQHF.

The chain carries TRBV3-1 (or the pseudogene TRBV3-2) and TRBJ1-5; D remains unclear. Germline V gene lookup returns CDR1 LGHDT and CDR2 YNNKEL (reference sequence). Trimming pared 1 base from V and 7 bases from J, leaving 5 bases between. The CDR3 spans 12 residues. The DNA for the CDR3 is TGTGCCAGCAGCCAAGTCGGGCAGCCCCAGCATTTT. Protein product: CASSQVGQPQHF.

The chain carries TRBV3-1 (or the pseudogene TRBV3-2) and TRBJ1-1; the match to TRBD1 covers 7 bases. From germline, CDR1 is LGHDT and CDR2 YNNKEL (reference sequence). The CDR3 covers 15 residues. Losses at the gene ends were 4 bases for V and 4 bases for J; bases not matched to a gene: 9. The CDR3 bases are TGTGCCAGCAGCCCGGAGACAGGGAGGCTCACTGAAGCTTTCTTT. Translated: CASSPETGRLTEAFF.

The V gene is TRBV4-3, the J gene TRBJ2-7, with 10 positions matching TRBD2. Germline assignment: CDR1 LGHNA and CDR2 YSLEER. The CDR3 covers 14 residues. The V and J ends lost 0 bases and 12 bases, in that order; junction bases with no gene match: 8. CDR3 DNA sequence: TGCGCCAGCAGCCAAGATGTAACTAGCGGGACGGGGTACTTC. Protein: CASSQDVTSGTGYF.

The chain is built from TRBV3-1 (or the pseudogene TRBV3-2) and TRBJ2-3, with D perhaps matching TRBD2 (5 bases). The CDR3 runs 15 residues. The V end lost 1 base, the J end lost 4 bases, and 12 bases lay between the germline ends. Germline V CDR1 and CDR2: LGHDT, YNNKEL (reference sequence). CDR3: CASSQGWTLADTQYF. The CDR3 DNA follows: TGTGCCAGCAGCCAAGGATGGACTCTGGCAGATACGCAGTATTTT.

This chain links TRBV5-1 with TRBJ1-5; 11 bases are shared with TRBD1. This CDR3 contains 18 residues. V gave up 8 bases and J gave up 3 bases; unmatched junction bases: 16. Germline assignment: CDR1 SGHRS and CDR2 YFSETQ. Here the CDR3 DNA reads TGCGCCAGGGGACGGGTCGGGACAGGGGGAAACTACAATCAGCCCCAGCATTTT. Its translation: CARGRVGTGGNYNQPQHF.

J is TRBJ1-2 and V is TRBV7-9; 7 positions agree with TRBD1. The CDR3 sequence is 14 residues long. Trimming at V came to 5 bases and at J to 5 bases, leaving 8 bases not matched to a gene. Germline lookup yields CDR1 SEHNR and CDR2 FQNEAQ (reference sequence). In DNA, the CDR3 is TGTGCCAGCAGCCGAGGGGACAGCCCTTATGGCTACACCTTC. Protein product: CASSRGDSPYGYTF.

The CDR3 loop is CASSVGDSRAGNTIYF. CDR3 coding DNA: TGTGCCAGCAGCGTAGGAGATTCCCGGGCTGGAAACACCATATATTTT. V and J are TRBV9 and TRBJ1-3; D gene ambiguous. The germline gives CDR1 SGDLS, CDR2 YYNGEE. The CDR3 is 16 residues long. V was pared by 0 bases and J by 2 bases, with 12 bases between.

The chain recombines TRBV9 with TRBJ1-1, with D tentatively TRBD1 (5 bases). The CDR3 has 17 amino acids. V was clipped by 3 bases and J by 1 base, with 19 bases between them. Germline V gene data show CDR1 as SGDLS and CDR2 as YYNGEE. The CDR3 nucleotides are TGTGCCAGCAGCGATTTGGGGCGCGGGGCCACGAACACTGAAGCTTTCTTT. Amino acid sequence: CASSDLGRGATNTEAFF.

This clone was seen just once. The gene calls are TRBV5-1 and TRBJ2-1; D is unclear. The V gene lost 4 bases and the J gene lost 0 bases, with 11 bases spanning the gap. The CDR3 has 15 amino acids. In germline, CDR1 is SGHRS, CDR2 YFSETQ. CDR3 region: CASSPLSNSYNEQFF. The DNA for the CDR3 is TGCGCCAGCAGCCCACTCTCCAACTCCTACAATGAGCAGTTCTTC.

This clone was observed once. V usage is TRBV7-8 and J usage is TRBJ1-3; D not certain. V shed 1 base and J shed 4 bases, with 2 bases lying between them. CDR1 and CDR2 (germline): SGHVS, FQNEAQ. The CDR3 has 12 residues. This CDR3 is CASSLGGNTIYF. The CDR3 DNA follows: TGTGCCAGCAGCTTAGGAGGAAACACCATATATTTT. The full variable domain, in which reference TRBV7-8 and TRBJ1-3 provide the parts outside the CDR3, is GAGVSQSPRYKVAKRGQDVALRCDPISGHVSLFWYQQALGQGPEFLTYFQNEAQLDKSGLPSDRFFAERPEGSVSTLKIQRTQQEDSAVYLCASSLGGNTIYFGEGSWLTVV.

This clone was observed a handful of times. The V and J genes are TRBV18 and TRBJ1-1; 7 bases line up with TRBD1. This CDR3 is built from 15 residues. The V and J ends lost 3 bases and 3 bases, in that order; junction bases with no gene match: 7. Germline lookup yields CDR1 KGHSH and CDR2 LQKENI. The CDR3 loop is CASSPQTGMDTEAFF. In nucleotides, the CDR3 is TGTGCCAGCTCACCGCAGACAGGGATGGACACTGAAGCTTTCTTT. The whole variable domain, filled in from reference TRBV18 and TRBJ1-1, reads NAGVMQNPRHLVRRRGQEARLRCSPMKGHSHVYWYRQLPEEGLKFMVYLQKENIIDESGMPKERFSAEFPKEGPSILRIQQVVRGDSAAYFCASSPQTGMDTEAFFGQGTRLTVV.

J is TRBJ1-1 and V is TRBV28, with TRBD1 matching 7 bases. The CDR3 contains 16 residues. In germline, CDR1 is MDHEN, CDR2 SYDVKM. V lost 6 bases, J lost 1 base, and 11 bases stayed unmatched. CDR3 in amino acids: CASSLRQGGRNTEAFF. The CDR3 nucleotides read TGTGCCAGCAGCCTTAGACAGGGCGGCCGGAACACTGAAGCTTTCTTT.